The clone carrying this TCR beta chain is classed as medium-sized (0.01 to 0.1%) by frequency. Its antigen is not known. The authors made the TRB cDNA libraries by 5' RACE using UMI labels. No DNA is given; TCRdb re-called the 5' RACE reads and lists each CDR3 protein once. The sample data list around 26,000 distinct CDR3 sequences. This CDR3 is built from 17 residues. Germline assignment: CDR1 LGHNA and CDR2 YSLEER. This sample is part of a study of CXCR3-negative and CXCR3-positive naive CD8 T cells. Overall study results and limits: Both naive subsets, CXCR3-negative and CXCR3-positive, displayed similar TRBV-TRBJ usage, unlike memory cells.

This receptor was taken from a human donor in good health. Some clones in this sample may be carry-over from other donors' samples. The sample taken for sequencing was naive CXCR3- CD8+ T cells from blood. Noted subset: CD45RO-CCR7+CD27+CD95- naive CD8+ T cells lacking CXCR3 (TNR3-). This chain uses TRBV4-3 with TRBJ2-2; TCRdb lists TRBD1, though no DNA is available to test this call. The CDR3 region is CASSQDSPGGYTGELFF.